This T cell receptor (beta chain) emerged from a study of T cells after yellow fever vaccination. The germline CDR1 and CDR2 sequences are SGHRS and YFSETQ. Trimming left V 0 bases short and J 0 bases short, with 9 bases between. This CDR3 contains 15 residues. UMIs were added to TCR cDNA along with a universal primer site when it was made by 5'RACE template switching. TCRdb reprocessed the 5' RACE reads with MiXCR, giving one entry per CDR3 protein. Seen here are almost 600,000 distinct CDR3 sequences, 13% observed once, and the top ten hold over 13%. The V call is TRBV5-1, the J call TRBJ1-1; D is ambiguous. Sequencing used PBMCs, obtained on the day of the yellow fever booster vaccination. The TCR comes from a young man who received the YFV17D yellow fever vaccine. In nucleotides, the CDR3 is TGCGCCAGCAGCTTGGTGTCGGCGGTGAACACTGAAGCTTTCTTT. This gives the protein CASSLVSAVNTEAFF.